What follows are 10 T cell receptor beta chains derived from one specimen sequenced in a study of CD8+ T cells in alopecia areata. Indicated treatment: oral pan-JAK inhibitor, 5-10 mg twice daily. It was cDNA, reverse transcribed from extracted RNA, that served as the sequencing template. Clones were sequenced by immunoSEQ multiplex PCR, and TCRdb holds only the in-frame ones, with some missing. The table records over 100,000 clones, roughly three fifths of them present only once. This specimen was CD8+ T cells sorted from blood, taken at week 24, from a patient treated with tofacitinib. The source is a human donor with alopecia areata.

This chain uses TRBV7-2 with TRBJ1-1; D is unresolved. The CDR3 is 14 amino acids. V shed 4 bases and J shed 6 bases, with 15 bases lying between them. In germline, CDR1 is SGHTA, CDR2 FQGNSA. CDR3 in amino acids: CASSYGVGWSEAFF. As DNA, the CDR3 is TGTGCCAGCAGCTACGGCGTGGGCTGGTCTGAAGCTTTCTTT.

This clone was counted a few times. The CDR3 reads CSAVGNYGYTF. The CDR3 DNA is TGCAGCGCCGTAGGGAACTATGGCTACACCTTC. The chain uses TRBV29-1 and TRBJ1-2; D gene uncertain. CDR1 SQVTM and CDR2 ANQGSEA come from the germline V gene. The length of the CDR3 is 11 residues. V lost 7 bases and J 2 bases, leaving 8 bases between the germline ends.

The V and J genes are TRBV13 and TRBJ2-7; D may be TRBD1 (6 bases). CDR3 length equals 14 residues. Germline V gene sequence: CDR1 PRHDT, CDR2 FYEKMQ (reference sequence). Trimming took 5 bases from V and 5 from J, leaving 16 bases between them. The CDR3 is CASSHWTDFHEQYF. CDR3 sequence (DNA): TGTGCCAGCAGCCACTGGACAGACTTTCACGAGCAGTACTTC. Complete variable domain (other parts from reference TRBV13 and TRBJ2-7): AAGVIQSPRHLIKEKRETATLKCYPIPRHDTVYWYQQGPGQDPQFLISFYEKMQSDKGSIPDRFSAQQFSDYHSELNMSSLELGDSALYFCASSHWTDFHEQYFGPGTRLTVT.

The V gene is TRBV9, the J gene TRBJ2-7; D ambiguous. Germline CDR1 and CDR2: SGDLS and YYNGEE. The CDR3 length is 14 residues. V was pared by 0 bases and J by 0 bases, with 7 bases between. CDR3 region: CASSVESSSYEQYF. In DNA form, the CDR3 reads TGTGCCAGCAGCGTAGAATCTTCCTCCTACGAGCAGTACTTC.

The chain is built from TRBV16 and TRBJ1-2; TRBD1 might be the D (6 bases). The CDR3 runs 15 residues. V dropped 1 base and J dropped 0 bases, with 9 bases sitting between them. CDR1 and CDR2 (germline): KGHSY, FQNENV. CDR3 bases: TGTGCCAGCAGCCAATACAGGGAACCTAACTATGGCTACACCTTC. Residues: CASSQYREPNYGYTF.

This clone counts as medium-sized. V and J are TRBV10-3 and TRBJ2-7; D unresolved. The germline V gene encodes CDR1 ENHRY and CDR2 SYGVKD. CDR3 size: 14 residues. V was pared by 2 bases and J by 0 bases, with 8 bases between. CDR3 sequence reads: CAISEHSHSYEQYF. DNA of the CDR3: TGTGCCATCAGTGAGCACAGTCACTCCTACGAGCAGTACTTC.

The V and J genes are TRBV29-1 and TRBJ2-5, with D maybe TRBD1 (6 bases). Judging by the DNA end, TRBJ2-7 fits better; the J call may be wrong. The CDR3 is 14 residues long. CDR1 is SQVTM, CDR2 ANQGSEA, per germline. CDR3 DNA: TGCAGCGTTGAAGATCCAGAAGGGGGATACGAGCAGTACTTC. It specifies CSVEDPEGGYEQYF.

To note about this clone: At one end, the junction sequence differs from germline, possibly due to a read error. This chain joins TRBV25-1 and TRBJ2-7; D unresolved. Germline values: CDR1 MGHDK, CDR2 SYGVNS. The CDR3 has 12 amino acids. CDR3 sequence: CASTVSGYEQHF. Here the CDR3 DNA reads TGTGCCAGCACCGTTTCTGGCTACGAGCAGCACTTC.

This chain uses TRBV6-6 with TRBJ1-5; 9 nucleotides match TRBD1. The J segment lost 5 bases and the V segment lost 7 bases, leaving 9 bases of the junction unmatched. CDR1 and CDR2 (germline): MNHNY, SVGAGI (reference sequence). CDR3 length equals 15 residues. The CDR3, as DNA: TGTGCCAGCAACCCAGACAGGGGGGGATATCAGCCCCAGCATTTT. Amino acids: CASNPDRGGYQPQHF.

This clone occurred many times. The chain has TRBV6-4 and TRBJ2-3; possible D gene TRBD1, 5 bases. The CDR3 is made up of 14 amino acids. V gave up 5 bases and J gave up 3 bases, with 12 bases separating them. Germline V gene lookup returns CDR1 MRHNA and CDR2 SNTAGT. The CDR3 loop reads CASSTGPETDTQYF. For the CDR3, the DNA is TGTGCCAGCAGTACAGGACCAGAAACAGATACGCAGTATTTT.